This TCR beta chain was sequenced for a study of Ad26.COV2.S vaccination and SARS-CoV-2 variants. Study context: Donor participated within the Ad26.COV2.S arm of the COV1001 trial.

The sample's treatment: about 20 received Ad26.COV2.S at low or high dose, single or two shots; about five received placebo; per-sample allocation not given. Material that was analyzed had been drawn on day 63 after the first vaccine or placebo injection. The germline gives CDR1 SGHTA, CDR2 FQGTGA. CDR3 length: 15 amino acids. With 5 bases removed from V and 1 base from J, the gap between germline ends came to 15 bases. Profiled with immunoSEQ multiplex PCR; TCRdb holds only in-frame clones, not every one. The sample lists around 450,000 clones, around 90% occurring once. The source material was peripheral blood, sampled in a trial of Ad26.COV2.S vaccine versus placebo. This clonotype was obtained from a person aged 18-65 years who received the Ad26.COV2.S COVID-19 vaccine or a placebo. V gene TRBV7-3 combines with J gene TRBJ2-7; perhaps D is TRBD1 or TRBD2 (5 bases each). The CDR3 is CASSTQGPPSYEQYF. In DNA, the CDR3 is TGTGCCAGCAGCACGCAGGGACCTCCTTCCTACGAGCAGTACTTC.